The 18 T cell receptor beta chains presented below share a single source sample, sequenced in a study of OX40 agonist ivuxolimab in advanced cancers. TCRdb's table, derived via immunoSEQ multiplex PCR, lists solely in-frame clones and lacks some. The sample gives about 80,000 clones, about 89% of which show up once; around 13% is in the top ten. Sequenced material: CD4+ or CD8+ T cells sorted from blood, taken in a trial of the OX40 agonist ivuxolimab. These receptors all stem from an adult with an advanced solid tumor such as melanoma, head and neck, liver or kidney cancer.

This sequence joins TRBV6-1 and TRBJ2-3, with 7 bases that match TRBD2. CDR1 is MNHNS, CDR2 SASEGT, per germline. The length of the CDR3 is 16 residues. Trimming cost V 1 base and J 5 bases; bases outside gene matches: 9. The CDR3, as DNA: TGTGCCAGCAGTGAAGATTCCGAGGCTAGCGGAGATACGCAGTATTTT. Its protein product is CASSEDSEASGDTQYF.

The rearrangement joins TRBV7-9 to TRBJ2-1; TRBD2 matches 12 bases. The germline CDR1 and CDR2 sequences are SEHNR and FQNEAQ (reference sequence). The CDR3 totals 19 residues. Trimming cost V 5 bases and J 0 bases; bases outside gene matches: 11. CDR3 in amino acids: CASSLPGTSGSSSYNEQFF. The DNA of the CDR3 is TGTGCCAGCAGCCTCCCCGGGACTAGCGGGTCCTCCTCCTACAATGAGCAGTTCTTC.

The J gene is TRBJ2-7, the V gene TRBV7-6; 12 nucleotides align to TRBD1. V shed 8 bases, J shed 0 bases, and the junction held 14 bases outside the gene matches. Per the germline V gene, CDR1 is SGHVS and CDR2 is FNYEAQ. This CDR3 spans 18 amino acids. The CDR3 DNA sequence: TGTGCCAGCCTCCCCGGGACAGGGGGCATTGGGAGCTCCTACGAGCAGTACTTC. This codes for CASLPGTGGIGSSYEQYF.

The chain is built from TRBV7-8 and TRBJ2-1, with D perhaps given as TRBD1 or TRBD2 (5 bases each). The CDR3 consists of 14 residues. The V end was cut by 5 bases, the J end by 4 bases, with 12 bases between. Germline-derived CDR1 and CDR2 are SGHVS and FQNEAQ. As DNA, the CDR3 is TGTGCCAGCAGCCGATGGGACGTGTACAATGAGCAGTTCTTC. It translates to CASSRWDVYNEQFF.

The chain is built from TRBV2 and TRBJ2-3, with D perhaps given as TRBD1 or TRBD2 (5 bases each). Germline values: CDR1 SNHLY, CDR2 FYNNEI. The CDR3 is 15 amino acids. Trimming took 6 bases from V and 1 from J, leaving 14 bases between them. CDR3 in DNA: TGTGCCAGCAGGGATCCGGGACGAGGCACAGATACGCAGTATTTT. It translates to CASRDPGRGTDTQYF. Using reference TRBV2 and TRBJ2-3 for the parts outside the CDR3, the full variable domain is EPEVTQTPSHQVTQMGQEVILRCVPISNHLYFYWYRQILGQKVEFLVSFYNNEISEKSEIFDDQFSVERPDGSNFTLKIRSTKLEDSAMYFCASRDPGRGTDTQYFGPGTRLTVL.

The rearrangement links TRBV28 to TRBJ2-2, with D possibly matching TRBD2 (6 bases). V lost 1 base, J lost 7 bases, and 13 bases lay in between. The germline gives CDR1 MDHEN, CDR2 SYDVKM. The CDR3 runs 15 residues. For the CDR3, the DNA is TGTGCCAGCAGTTTATCCTCGGACTATAGCGGGGAGCTGTTTTTT. Its translation is CASSLSSDYSGELFF.

V usage is TRBV28 and J usage is TRBJ1-5; the match to TRBD1 covers 10 bases. Trimming took 6 bases from V and 6 from J; bases not matched to a gene: 8. The germline V gene has CDR1 MDHEN and CDR2 SYDVKM. CDR3 length: 15 residues. The CDR3: CASSLGTGEGQPQHF. CDR3 DNA: TGTGCCAGCAGCCTCGGGACAGGGGAAGGTCAGCCCCAGCATTTT.

The genes are TRBV10-3 and TRBJ2-2; possible D gene TRBD1, 5 bases. Germline lookup yields CDR1 ENHRY and CDR2 SYGVKD. V gave up 0 bases and J gave up 5 bases, with 13 bases separating them. This CDR3 has 16 amino acids. The CDR3 is CAISESPVGATGELFF. DNA for the CDR3: TGTGCCATCAGTGAGTCGCCTGTAGGGGCGACCGGGGAGCTGTTTTTT.

The J gene is TRBJ1-2, the V gene TRBV27; D is possibly TRBD1 (6 bases). CDR3 length equals 14 residues. Trimming removed 8 bases at V and 6 bases at J, with 19 bases between. Looked up from germline, CDR1 is MNHEY and CDR2 is SMNVEV (reference sequence). The CDR3 loop is CASGETGTRHGYTF. CDR3 bases: TGTGCCAGCGGCGAGACCGGGACAAGACATGGCTACACCTTC.

The V and J genes are TRBV4-1 and TRBJ2-1; unclear D gene. In germline, CDR1 is MGHRA, CDR2 YSYEKL. Trimming removed 6 bases at V and 8 bases at J, with 17 bases between. This CDR3 contains 14 residues. Here the CDR3 reads CASSNLGESDEQFF. CDR3 bases: TGCGCCAGCAGTAATCTAGGCGAATCGGATGAGCAGTTCTTC.

The chain employs TRBV28 and TRBJ2-7, with 10 bases aligning to TRBD1. The junction had 9 bases not matched to a gene; V was cut back by 1 base and J by 3 bases. Germline-derived CDR1 and CDR2 are MDHEN and SYDVKM. The CDR3 spans 17 residues. In DNA form, the CDR3 reads TGTGCCAGCAGTTTATTGACAGGGGGCGCCCGACGCTACGAGCAGTACTTC. It yields the protein CASSLLTGGARRYEQYF.

The chain recombines TRBV6-1 with TRBJ2-5; the D is unclear. Germline CDR1 MNHNS, CDR2 SASEGT. There are 15 residues in the CDR3. V was shortened by 6 bases and J by 1 base, with 15 bases between the two germline ends. Here the CDR3 DNA reads TGTGCCAGCAGAGAAAGGTGGGCGGTCCAAGAGACCCAGTACTTC. Translating it yields CASRERWAVQETQYF.

This clone was counted a single time. This sequence joins TRBV7-9 and TRBJ2-3, with D perhaps matching TRBD1 (5 bases). Germline CDR1 is SEHNR and CDR2 is FQNEAQ (reference sequence). The CDR3 totals 13 residues. V dropped 1 base and J dropped 4 bases, with 6 bases sitting between them. The DNA of the CDR3 is TGTGCCAGCAGCTTAGTAGGGGCAGATACGCAGTATTTT. It is translated as CASSLVGADTQYF. Full variable domain (missing parts from reference TRBV7-9 and TRBJ2-3): DTGVSQNPRHKITKRGQNVTFRCDPISEHNRLYWYRQTLGQGPEFLTYFQNEAQLEKSRLLSDRFSAERPKGSFSTLEIQRTEQGDSAMYLCASSLVGADTQYFGPGTRLTVL.

The V and J genes are TRBV6-5 and TRBJ2-3, with a weak D call TRBD1 (6 bases). The CDR3 has 15 amino acids. Germline CDR1 is MNHEY and CDR2 is SVGAGI. The V and J ends lost 0 bases and 6 bases respectively, with 13 bases between them. CDR3 region: CASSYSAGVIDTQYF. The CDR3 region has the DNA TGTGCCAGCAGTTACTCCGCAGGGGTCATCGATACGCAGTATTTT.

This rearrangement joins TRBV10-1 to TRBJ2-3; 10 bases match TRBD1. The CDR3 covers 15 residues. The V and J ends lost 8 bases and 6 bases, in that order; junction bases with no gene match: 11. The germline CDR1 and CDR2 sequences are WNHNN and SYGVQD (reference sequence). DNA of the CDR3: TGCGCCAGCGGGAATGACAGGGGGCTCGGCGATACGCAGTATTTT. The encoded protein is CASGNDRGLGDTQYF.

The V call is TRBV5-1, the J call TRBJ2-3; the match to TRBD2 covers 11 bases. This CDR3 region has 16 residues. With 0 bases clipped from V and 5 bases from J, the junction kept 5 bases outside the gene matches. Germline CDR1 and CDR2: SGHRS and YFSETQ. The CDR3 DNA reads TGCGCCAGCAGCTTGGCCGTCGGGACTAGCGGAGATACGCAGTATTTT. Translation gives CASSLAVGTSGDTQYF.

The chain recombines TRBV5-1 with TRBJ2-3; D not certain. Trimming stripped 4 bases from V and 0 bases from J, with 9 bases between. In germline, CDR1 is SGHRS, CDR2 YFSETQ. The CDR3 extends over 14 amino acids. CDR3 DNA: TGCGCCAGCAGCCTCTATGGGAGCACAGATACGCAGTATTTT. This sequence encodes CASSLYGSTDTQYF.

This chain connects TRBV6-1 to TRBJ2-5; 8 positions agree with TRBD2. The CDR3 is 15 amino acids. V dropped 7 bases and J dropped 0; count of bases not matched to a gene: 7. The V gene's germline CDR1 is MNHNS and CDR2 SASEGT. In DNA form, the CDR3 reads TGTGCCAGCACCACCGGGACTAGAGACCAAGAGACCCAGTACTTC. Amino acids: CASTTGTRDQETQYF.